What follows is one T cell receptor beta chain and its context. This clonotype was picked up many times. The specificity of this receptor is unknown. It has no much larger one-base neighbor in the sample; base qualities were not kept. cDNA synthesis used template-switch 5'RACE with a primer carrying a 10-nucleotide random unique molecular identifier tagging each TCR transcript. Over 180 million TCR-beta sequences, covering 15-18 subjects, were produced in each sequencing run. The RNeasy kit was used for extraction of total RNA. TCR-beta VDJ regions were amplified with primers for the TCR constant region and the 5'RACE anchor, using the KAPA Real-time Library Amplification kit. A first PCR added sample indexes and Illumina adaptors, after which a second PCR increased the library yield. After Ampure bead purification, the roughly 650 bp TCR product was size-selected on a 2% E-gel SizeSelection system. Before pooling, library quality was checked on a Bioanalyzer, concentration was measured with Qubit, and libraries were quantified with the Kapa Library Quantification kit. An Illumina HiSeq 2500 sequenced the libraries paired-end 2 x 150 bp. To increase sequence diversity, roughly 24-31% phiX was spiked into each library pool. In the source study's methods: Quality-filtered reads were processed with the UMI-based MiGEC pipeline, and over 80% of raw TCR sequences were removed by the MiGEC pipeline during error correction. VDJ genes were aligned to IMGT germline references, and clonotypes were defined by unique CDR3 amino acid sequence plus V-J genes. Clonal expansion, Shannon diversity and CDR3 relatedness (CalcPairwiseDistances, ClusterSamples) were evaluated with VDJtools, and phylogenetic trees were built with CLCbio workbench. Clones with at least 8 unique UMIs were defined as expanded, with this threshold being based on coefficient-of-variation modelling across technical triplicates. TCRdb passed the public sequencing reads through fastp at Q25 and MiXCR, retaining productive beta sequences. Every CDR3 protein is listed once, alongside the most common genes and DNA of its rows. The V and J calls were not made by the authors but by TCRdb's processing. The sample contains some 60,000 distinct CDR3 sequences, 4% to 6% of them found a single time. The ten largest make up less than 3.5% of the sample.

This sample is drawn from a study of neurological immune-mediated disorders (dated by TCRdb to between 2018 and 2020). Regarding the complete study: Among the approximately 35 multiple sclerosis patients, relapsing-remitting MS accounted for approximately 31 and secondary progressive MS accounted for 3. Using UMI-based sequencing, the study compared peripheral blood TCR-beta repertoires from patients with HTLV-I-associated myelopathy (HAM/TSP), patients with multiple sclerosis, and healthy controls. The cohort comprised roughly 70 subjects: 14 HAM/TSP patients, 35 or so multiple sclerosis patients and around 20 healthy controls. The approximately 99 TCR-beta libraries included longitudinal samples, technical triplicates and paired sorted CD4+ and CD8+ T-cell subsets alongside PBMC samples. Beyond this particular receptor, the publication reports: The MS cluster was not associated with any clinical or MRI features, and the authors stated that larger cohorts are needed. In phylogenetic analysis, the repertoires of 18 of 34 MS patients grouped into a cluster of related CDR3 sequences, which suggests a possible signature at the repertoire level. TCR clonal expansion was highest in HAM/TSP patients and lowest in MS patients, with MS patients falling below even healthy controls. No identical CDR3 amino acid sequences were shared among expanded clones across subjects, suggesting private TCR-beta repertoires in all groups.

Libraries from unsorted PBMCs were made from 2 million PBMCs kept in RNAlater at -80 degrees C until RNA extraction. The multiple sclerosis patients were enrolled in a US clinical protocol that evaluated disease progression with magnetic resonance imaging. Peripheral blood underwent Ficoll-Hypaque density gradient centrifugation to isolate PBMCs, which were then cryopreserved in liquid nitrogen. The clonotype originates from a woman aged 45-65 years with multiple sclerosis. Sequenced sample: PBMCs.

The DNA sequence is as follows: TGTGCCAGCAGTCAGACGGCAGTAGTTGGTAGCGGGGAGCTGTTTTTT. The encoded protein is CASSQTAVVGSGELFF. The sequence links TRBV12-3 or TRBV12-4 to TRBJ2-2, with no confidently assigned D gene. V is clipped by 5 bases and J by 7 bases, and the sequence between their germline boundaries is 20 bases long. Reading from cysteine to phenylalanine, the CDR3 counts 16 amino acids. Left in the record is the CDR3 DNA by itself, 48 bases read in frame from the first base.